Here is one TCR beta chain with its context. In its sample, this clone was seen once. This clone's antigen is unknown. The sample holds no much larger clone one base away, and base qualities are not on file. CDR3 length: 16 amino acids, cysteine to phenylalanine. The entry retains the CDR3 DNA only, 48 bases that are in frame from base 1. Per the germline V gene, SGHRS is the CDR1 and YFSETQ is the CDR2. V was cut back by 4 bases and J by 0 bases, leaving a gap of 14 bases between them. The data derive from a study of cytomegalovirus exposure and HLA in healthy donors (dated by TCRdb to about 2017). The study in broad terms: In an earlier analysis of 587 of the donors, 250 to 300 Gb of sequence data and 120 million or so unique TCR beta sequences from about 179 million T cells were reported. To study patterns of TCR occurrence, a later analysis re-analyzed previously published TCR beta repertoires from 666 donors and added high-resolution HLA genotyping. A separate validation cohort of about 110 different subjects was used in addition to the roughly 620-subject first cohort. A handful of DR-DQ haplotypes were handled as single units for association and clustering because linkage in the cohort was strong. The study aimed to test whether cataloging public T cell receptors could reveal signatures of past pathogen exposure. Every discovery cohort repertoire had been produced on one sequencing platform. Rather than using new phenotypic data, the later analysis identified candidate immune exposures from TCR beta sequences and from how often those sequences occurred across donors. Across under 500 genotyped donors of the cohort, an average of about 240,000 unique TCR beta nucleotide sequences per donor were sequenced, and about a sixth of those sequences were non-productive. Of the roughly 390 genotyped donors, about 80% fell in the genetic ancestry cluster associated with self-reported Caucasian donors. Genome-wide SNP genotypes for about 60% of the 666 donors were used in a later genetic analysis, which treated that subset as a discovery cohort. Typing coverage differed by locus: A, B, C, DRB1 and DQB1 were typed in roughly 629-640 donors, DQA1 in 500 to 550, DPA1 in approximately 610, and DPB1 in 400 to 490. About 310 gigabases of sequencing data and tens of millions of unique TCR sequences were included in an early release covering 550 to 650 HLA-typed donors. Both class I and class II loci were covered by HLA typing, at four-digit resolution. The T cell repertoires of around 670 subjects were profiled by immunosequencing and related to cytomegalovirus serostatus. In an earlier analysis of 500 to 650 of the donors, high-throughput TCR beta sequencing was used to judge whether each TCR beta V gene segment behaved as functional or pseudogenic. To predict cytomegalovirus infection status, the study brought together high-throughput TCR immunosequencing, statistical association of individual TCRs with disease status, and machine learning. Donor age, sex, ethnicity and CMV serostatus were compiled together with the repertoire data. Study-wide findings and limitations: A cluster of highly shared sequence variants was judged likely to represent a technical artifact of the sequencing pipeline. The earlier analysis of about 600 of the donors excluded roughly 17 rarely observed V segments, including chromosome 9 orphons, because counts were too low. In a later analysis, the rate of TCR association differed among HLA loci, with DRB1 alleles having the most associated TCRs and HLA-C alleles having the fewest. According to a later analysis, most CMV-associated TCR beta chains appeared to be HLA-restricted, and the HLA associations seemed to be driven largely by CMV exposure. At a false discovery rate of 0.05, a later analysis linked 16,951 TCR beta sequences to specific HLA alleles. In this cohort, only TCR beta chains were sequenced, and detectable features were limited by the absence of alpha or paired-chain data. Linkage disequilibrium might explain the correlated functional status among segregating V segments, but an unknown experimental factor could not be ruled out. CMV serostatus was the only immune exposure information available for the cohort. Roughly uniform sequencing depth across donors was assumed in presence/absence analyses, although this assumption may not hold. The 87-base-pair reads could not distinguish some IMGT-functional V segments, including TRBV6-2 and TRBV6-3, so those segments were excluded. The study listed 150 to 200 TCR beta chains as associated with cytomegalovirus. Most TCR sequences were observed very rarely across donors, whereas some public TCRs were present in many individuals. The authors suggested that the approach could potentially be extended to other disease states and immunological phenotypes. Cytomegalovirus status was reported to be diagnosed by the classifier with high specificity and sensitivity in both the original and validation cohorts. In an earlier analysis of a few hundred of the donors, most TCR beta V segments were observed in productive rearrangements about 90% or about 30% of the time, broadly matching IMGT annotations. According to a later analysis, parvovirus B19, influenza, CMV and Epstein-Barr virus appeared linked to several top co-occurrence clusters. Because HLA typing was unavailable for some donors at each locus, only the typed subset was used in association tests. A later genetic analysis reported fewer N-insertions in productive TCRs among donors in an Asian-associated ancestry cluster than the roughly 700-donor mean. Assigning TCR associations to individual alleles was difficult when HLA alleles, especially DR and DQ, strongly co-occurred. Compared with equally common non-associated chains, HLA-associated TCR beta chains in a later analysis were more clonally expanded and had lower generation probabilities. In vitro tests confirmed that a few of the cytomegalovirus-associated TCR beta chains recognize cytomegalovirus antigens. An association between a missense DCLRE1C variant and V-gene and J-gene trimming of TCR beta chains was found in a later genetic analysis and replicated in an independent cohort. A further reported finding was that TCR beta sequences accurately predicted the HLA-A and HLA-B alleles for most subjects in the first cohort.

Receptor libraries were prepared by the immunoSEQ multiplex PCR assay. The multiplex PCR relied on a mix of 60 forward primers for TCR Vbeta segments and 13 reverse primers for TCR Jbeta segments. A multiplex PCR assay on genomic DNA amplified the CDR3 region of rearranged TCR beta genes. The amplified TCR beta libraries were sequenced on the Illumina HiSeq System as 87-base-pair reads. Processing in the source paper ran as follows. A later analysis counted 75 million to 100 million unique TCR beta chains across the 650 to 700 repertoires, and around 12 million of these chains were shared by at least two donors. Raw reads were error-corrected and collapsed into unique sequences with a nearest-neighbor algorithm that merged closely related sequences to remove PCR and sequencing errors. To assign V, D and J gene segments, CDR3 sequences were aligned to IMGT reference sequences. For a sequence to be retained, a match of at least six nucleotides to both a V gene segment and a J gene segment was required. Rearrangements were called productive when the CDR3 lacked stop codons and stayed in frame with V and J; all others were non-productive. Following IMGT convention, CDR3 was defined as the stretch from the second conserved V-encoded cysteine to the conserved J-encoded phenylalanine. The earlier analysis of about 530 of the donors excluded any sequence lacking an unambiguous match to a single V gene segment. An earlier analysis of 500 to 700 of the donors classified V segments as functional when productive rearrangements were above 56.7% and as segregating when the standard deviation between donors was above 5%. A statistical classification framework was built for diagnosing cytomegalovirus status from the catalog of TCR beta chain sequences. In a later analysis, TCR nucleotide sequences were compared against IMGT/GENE-DB human TR gene sequences so that V and J genes could be assigned. A later analysis assigned CDR3 sequences and most-parsimonious VDJ recombination scenarios with the TCRdist pipeline. A later analysis defined each TCR beta chain by its CDR3 amino acid sequence plus V-gene family, and excluded reads lacking a unique V-gene family. To address suspected cross-contamination and a sequencing artifact, a later analysis removed around 600 highly shared, low-generation-probability nucleotide sequences. For each public chain, a later analysis derived a clonal expansion index from normalized ranks of inferred template counts within each repertoire. Generation probabilities in a later analysis came from a VDJ recombination model fitted to out-of-frame rearrangements, and those results were checked against IGoR. In a later analysis, TCR-TCR, TCR-HLA and TCR-CMV co-occurrence was scored with hypergeometric tests, and a repertoire-size bias correction was applied to TCR pairs. In a later analysis, false discovery rates were estimated by permuting HLA or CMV assignments 20 times. In a later analysis, co-occurring TCRs were grouped using DBSCAN, and TCRdist sequence similarity was added for clustering within HLA-allele-positive subsets. Repertoires with fewer than 30,000 or more than 120,000 public chains, plus five repertoires with anomalous nucleotide sharing, were excluded from co-occurrence clustering. The clones in this table, taken by TCRdb from immuneACCESS, are in-frame only. Not every clone is retained; where verified, under half of the shortfall comes from an unresolved V gene, and the cause of the rest is unknown. V, J and clone size are those of that table, while D and trimming were read from the DNA. Across this sample there are some 130,000 clones, with approximately 80% seen only once. The top ten clones comprise under 2% of the sample.

The cohort was made up of 500 to 800 healthy bone marrow donors. At the time of sampling, all cohort members were nominally healthy, though unrecorded immune exposures were likely present. The donor was CMV seropositive and belonged to the group of a few hundred seropositive cohort members. A peripheral blood sample was collected from each donor, and TCR beta sequencing was performed on peripheral blood mononuclear cells. Genomic DNA extraction from the blood cell samples was performed with the Qiagen DNeasy Blood Extraction Kit. The rearrangement joined TRBV5-1 to TRBJ2-1; TRBD1 is possibly the D segment (6 matching bases). The TCR sequence derives from a female donor in good health and CMV-seropositive. The sequenced sample was PBMCs. CDR3 loop: CASSPSGTLSYNEQFF. In nucleotides, the sequence is TGCGCCAGCAGCCCCTCCGGGACACTCTCCTACAATGAGCAGTTCTTC.